The 26 T cell receptor beta chains reported below all come from one sample, sequenced in a study of T cell responses to AZD1222 COVID-19 vaccine. The repertoire was sequenced with immunoSEQ multiplex PCR; TCRdb's copy has only in-frame clones and lacks some. The sample has some 150,000 clones; approximately 90% are singletons. Specimen: peripheral blood, collected on day 0 of AZD1222 vaccination. The source of these receptors is an adult in good health.

This chain uses TRBV25-1 with TRBJ2-3; 7 bases map to TRBD2. Germline values: CDR1 MGHDK, CDR2 SYGVNS. Trimming took 2 bases from V and 1 from J; bases not matched to a gene: 6. The length of the CDR3 is 16 residues. CDR3 in DNA: TGTGCCAGCAGTGAAAGCCTAGCGGATCGCACAGATACGCAGTATTTT. It codes for CASSESLADRTDTQYF.

The chain recombines TRBV28 with TRBJ2-7; a weak D match, TRBD1 (5 bases). Germline V gene sequence: CDR1 MDHEN, CDR2 SYDVKM. The germline V and J ends were trimmed by 3 bases and 2 bases, with 8 bases remaining between them. CDR3 length equals 13 residues. CDR3 bases: TGTGCCAGCAGTTTCAAGGGGCCCTACGAGCAGTACTTC. It encodes CASSFKGPYEQYF.

The chain recombines TRBV4-1 with TRBJ1-1; no clear D. The germline V gene has CDR1 MGHRA and CDR2 YSYEKL. This CDR3 contains 13 residues. V gave up 3 bases and J gave up 4 bases, with 9 bases separating them. The CDR3 DNA reads TGCGCCAGCAGCCAGTACGGCGGCACTGAAGCTTTCTTT. It codes for CASSQYGGTEAFF.

This rearrangement joins TRBV19 to TRBJ1-1; maybe TRBD1 (6 bases). The length of the CDR3 is 15 residues. Germline CDR1 LNHDA, CDR2 SQIVND (reference sequence). Trimming removed 6 bases at V and 1 base at J, with 15 bases between. The CDR3, as DNA: TGTGCCAGTAGCCCTGGGGGGCAGAGGAACACTGAAGCTTTCTTT. This translates into CASSPGGQRNTEAFF.

CDR3 residues: CASSIPDSGNTIYF. CDR3 DNA sequence: TGTGCCAGTAGTATCCCGGACTCTGGAAACACCATATATTTT. V is TRBV19 and J is TRBJ1-3; no reliable D call. The CDR3 runs 14 residues. V was cut by 3 bases and J by 0 bases, with 6 bases left in between. Germline V CDR1 and CDR2: LNHDA, SQIVND (reference sequence).

This rearrangement joins TRBV28 to TRBJ1-1; no reliable D call. The CDR3 runs 13 residues. V was trimmed by 4 bases and J by 9 bases, leaving 15 bases between them. In germline, CDR1 is MDHEN, CDR2 SYDVKM. This chain's CDR3 is CASSSIPSTKAFF. The CDR3 DNA is TGTGCCAGCAGTTCCATCCCTTCCACGAAAGCTTTCTTT.

The chain has TRBV5-6 and TRBJ2-3, with TRBD1 matching 9 bases. The CDR3 runs 16 residues. Germline-derived CDR1 and CDR2 are SGHDT and YYEEEE. V shed 4 bases, J shed 2 bases, and the junction held 8 bases outside the gene matches. CDR3 sequence reads: CASSLLRDRVTDTQYF. For the CDR3, the DNA is TGTGCCAGCAGCCTCCTCCGGGACAGGGTCACAGATACGCAGTATTTT.

The CDR3 sequence is CASSHYTIRENYGYTF. The CDR3 bases are TGTGCCAGCAGCCATTACACGATCAGGGAAAACTATGGCTACACCTTC. The gene calls are TRBV11-2 and TRBJ1-2, with D possibly being TRBD1 (5 bases). The germline V and J ends were trimmed by 5 bases and 2 bases, with 18 bases remaining between them. This CDR3 region has 16 residues. The germline V gene encodes CDR1 SGHAT and CDR2 FQNNGV.

J is TRBJ2-3 and V is TRBV28, with 9 positions matching TRBD1. Germline CDR1 is MDHEN and CDR2 is SYDVKM. The CDR3 has 14 residues. V was clipped by 5 bases and J by 5 bases; unmatched bases: 5. The CDR3 reads CASSLQGAGDTQYF. CDR3 bases: TGTGCCAGCAGTCTACAGGGGGCCGGAGATACGCAGTATTTT.

This chain connects TRBV9 to TRBJ1-1; D is perhaps TRBD1 (6 bases). The germline V gene has CDR1 SGDLS and CDR2 YYNGEE. Trimming took off 2 bases at V and 0 bases at J, with 11 bases between the two ends. The CDR3 contains 15 residues. This chain's CDR3 is CASSVGAVMNTEAFF. The CDR3 coding sequence is TGTGCCAGCAGCGTGGGGGCGGTCATGAACACTGAAGCTTTCTTT.

This chain uses TRBV20-1 with TRBJ1-6; D may be TRBD1 (6 bases). V lost 1 base to trimming and J lost 14 bases, with 9 bases between them. CDR3 length: 11 residues. The germline CDR1 and CDR2 sequences are DFQATT and SNEGSKA (reference sequence). CDR3 sequence: CSARGDTSLHF. The CDR3 DNA follows: TGCAGTGCTAGAGGGGACACATCCCTCCACTTT.

The chain joins TRBV7-2 to TRBJ2-7; tentative D call: TRBD1 (7 bases). With 5 bases removed from V and 4 bases from J, the gap between germline ends came to 12 bases. Germline V gene sequence: CDR1 SGHTA, CDR2 FQGNSA. This CDR3 has 13 residues. CDR3 nucleotide sequence: TGTGCCAGCAGCCCCTCAGGGGGGTACGAGCAGTACTTC. Its translation is CASSPSGGYEQYF.

The V call is TRBV5-8, the J call TRBJ2-2; D is perhaps TRBD1 (6 bases). Looked up from germline, CDR1 is SGHTS and CDR2 is YDEGEE. V shed 4 bases and J shed 2 bases, with 12 bases lying between them. The CDR3 is 15 residues long. The CDR3 nucleotides read TGTGCCAGCAGCGTAGGACAGACCAACACCGGGGAGCTGTTTTTT. Translation gives CASSVGQTNTGELFF.

The genes are TRBV10-3 and TRBJ2-6; D is unresolved. The germline V and J ends were trimmed by 10 bases and 1 base, with 8 bases remaining between them. Per germline, CDR1 ENHRY and CDR2 SYGVKD. This CDR3 region has 13 residues. Here the CDR3 DNA reads TGTGCCAGCGGTGCTTCTGGGGCCAACGTCCTGACTTTC. This codes for CASGASGANVLTF.

The V and J genes are TRBV6-4 and TRBJ2-1; D unresolved. This CDR3 has 13 residues. V was trimmed by 4 bases and J by 4 bases, leaving 8 bases between them. Looked up from germline, CDR1 is MRHNA and CDR2 is SNTAGT. Written as DNA, the CDR3 is TGTGCCAGCAGTGCGAGTTCTTACAATGAGCAGTTCTTC. The encoded protein is CASSASSYNEQFF.

Only one count was recorded for this clone. The chain recombines TRBV10-1 with TRBJ1-5; no definite D call. Germline CDR1 and CDR2: WNHNN and SYGVQD (reference sequence). Trimming removed 4 bases from V and 0 bases from J, with 7 bases in between. This CDR3 is built from 14 residues. The CDR3 nucleotides are TGCGCCAGCAGTGTCGCAAATAGCAATCAGCCCCAGCATTTT. Residues: CASSVANSNQPQHF.

The V and J genes are TRBV24-1 and TRBJ2-3; 12 nucleotides match TRBD2. The junction had 6 bases not matched to a gene; V was cut back by 5 bases and J by 4 bases. From germline, CDR1 is KGHDR and CDR2 SFDVKD. The CDR3 totals 16 residues. CDR3 region: CATSGRLAGVADTQYF. Here the CDR3 DNA reads TGTGCCACCAGTGGTAGACTAGCGGGAGTGGCAGATACGCAGTATTTT.

The rearrangement links TRBV6-2 or TRBV6-3 to TRBJ2-7; D gene unclear. From germline, CDR1 is MNHEY and CDR2 SVGEGT. The V end lost 4 bases, the J end lost 5 bases, and 9 bases lay between the germline ends. There are 12 residues in the CDR3. The CDR3 DNA reads as TGTGCCAGCAGTTTCCCCGCTGACGAGCAGTACTTC. Its translation is CASSFPADEQYF.

The chain recombines TRBV3-1 (or the pseudogene TRBV3-2) with TRBJ2-1, with 12 bases aligning to TRBD2. Per germline, CDR1 LGHDT and CDR2 YNNKEL (reference sequence). With 0 bases clipped from V and 7 bases from J, the junction kept 7 bases outside the gene matches. The CDR3 covers 17 residues. CDR3 sequence (DNA): TGTGCCAGCAGCCAAGAGACGACTAGCGGGAGAGTGAATGAGCAGTTCTTC. The encoded protein is CASSQETTSGRVNEQFF.

The chain recombines TRBV19 with TRBJ2-5; 9 bases are a match to TRBD2. CDR1 and CDR2 from the germline V gene are LNHDA and SQIVND (reference sequence). There are 15 residues in the CDR3. V lost 4 bases, J lost 5 bases, and 8 bases stayed unmatched. CDR3 in DNA: TGTGCCAGTAGTACGGACGGGACTAGCTATGAGACCCAGTACTTC. This codes for CASSTDGTSYETQYF.

V gene TRBV5-1 combines with J gene TRBJ2-5, with 9 bases fitting TRBD1. The CDR3 contains 17 residues. The J segment lost 1 base and the V segment lost 4 bases, leaving 11 bases of the junction unmatched. Germline-derived CDR1 and CDR2 are SGHRS and YFSETQ. The CDR3 nucleotides read TGCGCCAGCAGCCTAGGGACAGGGAGACCCTCCCAAGAGACCCAGTACTTC. Its protein is CASSLGTGRPSQETQYF.

V is TRBV6-6 and J is TRBJ1-2; 7 bases map to TRBD1. Germline V gene lookup returns CDR1 MNHNY and CDR2 SVGAGI (reference sequence). CDR3 length: 15 residues. With 5 bases clipped from V and 0 bases from J, the junction kept 6 bases outside the gene matches. DNA of the CDR3: TGTGCCAGCAGTCAAACCGGGACAGCTAACTATGGCTACACCTTC. Its protein product is CASSQTGTANYGYTF.

The DNA for the CDR3 is TGCGCCAGCAGCTTGTTCGGGACAGGGGGCTATGGCTACACCTTC. This encodes CASSLFGTGGYGYTF. The chain couples TRBV5-1 to TRBJ1-2; 11 positions match TRBD1. Germline V CDR1 and CDR2: SGHRS, YFSETQ. V dropped 1 base and J dropped 4; count of bases not matched to a gene: 3. The CDR3 spans 15 residues.

The V gene is TRBV25-1, the J gene TRBJ2-1; 8 nucleotides agree with TRBD1. Germline V gene lookup returns CDR1 MGHDK and CDR2 SYGVNS. The CDR3 covers 16 residues. The ends lost 5 bases at V and 2 bases at J; junction bases unmatched: 8. The CDR3 is CASSRPGDRPYNEQFF. CDR3 nucleotides: TGTGCCAGCAGTCGACCGGGGGACAGGCCCTACAATGAGCAGTTCTTC.

This clone is a singleton in its sample. CDR3 region: CASSRASGILNEQYF. The CDR3 coding sequence is TGTGCCAGCAGTAGGGCTAGCGGGATTTTAAACGAGCAGTACTTC. This sequence joins TRBV2 and TRBJ2-7; TRBD2 agrees at 9 bases. The CDR3 is made up of 15 amino acids. From germline, CDR1 is SNHLY and CDR2 FYNNEI. With V trimmed by 5 bases and J by 5 bases, 10 bases remained unmatched.

This chain uses TRBV29-1 with TRBJ2-1; possibly TRBD2 for D (6 bases). From germline, CDR1 is SQVTM and CDR2 ANQGSEA. CDR3 length equals 15 residues. Trimming stripped 3 bases from V and 12 bases from J, with 24 bases between. This chain's CDR3 is CSVDPGEVSGGTQFF. The CDR3 DNA is TGCAGCGTTGACCCCGGGGAGGTTTCGGGCGGGACGCAGTTCTTC.